These 8 T cell receptor beta chains came from one sample sequenced in a study of Graves' ophthalmopathy and Graves' hyperthyroidism. From RNA, the CDR3 regions of TCR beta chains were amplified and sequenced. An opening RT-PCR round employed HTBI primers and preceded a second-round multiplex PCR. Using its own MiXCR run on the multiplex PCR reads, TCRdb lists one record per CDR3 protein. The sample lists about 700,000 distinct CDR3 sequences, roughly 40% occurring once. The sample was peripheral blood. The receptor set was obtained from an adult man with Graves' ophthalmopathy.

This clonotype has just a few counts. The chain is built from TRBV24-1 and TRBJ1-5; weak D call: TRBD1 (6 bases). The CDR3 runs to 13 residues. V lost 11 bases, J lost 6 bases, and 16 bases lay in between. From germline, CDR1 is KGHDR and CDR2 SFDVKD. This chain's CDR3 is CASRDGQRQPQHF. CDR3 in DNA: TGTGCCAGCAGAGACGGACAGCGTCAGCCCCAGCATTTT.

This clonotype appeared many times. This chain uses TRBV10-3 with TRBJ1-2; TRBD1 aligns across 11 bases. Per germline, CDR1 ENHRY and CDR2 SYGVKD. The CDR3 is 16 residues long. J was trimmed by 6 bases and V by 5 bases; bases with no gene match: 11. The CDR3 loop is CAISLGTGGNEDGYTF. CDR3 sequence (DNA): TGTGCCATCAGTTTAGGGACAGGGGGTAATGAAGATGGCTACACCTTC.

The chain uses TRBV12-3 or TRBV12-4 and TRBJ2-6; unclear D gene. The ends were cut back, 3 bases at V and 0 bases at J, with 6 bases in the middle. The CDR3 contains 15 residues. In nucleotides, the CDR3 is TGTGCCAGCAGTTTTGAGTTCTCTGGGGCCAACGTCCTGACTTTC. This translates into CASSFEFSGANVLTF.

The chain carries TRBV11-2 and TRBJ2-5; D not certain. V lost 3 bases, J lost 9 bases, and 20 bases lay in between. The CDR3 sequence is 15 residues long. Germline V gene lookup returns CDR1 SGHAT and CDR2 FQNNGV. CDR3 sequence (DNA): TGTGCCAGCAGCTTGTGGACGGAGACCAATCAGCCCCAGTACTTC. Translation gives CASSLWTETNQPQYF.

This clonotype appeared a few times. The rearrangement joins TRBV10-3 to TRBJ1-2; TRBD1 matches at 11 bases. The CDR3 consists of 16 residues. Germline CDR1 is ENHRY and CDR2 is SYGVKD. Germline trimming cut 10 bases from V and 2 bases from J; bases unmatched to any gene: 12. In nucleotides, the CDR3 is TGTGCCAGCTCGATGTTTGGGACAGGGGGAAACTATGGCTACACCTTC. This encodes CASSMFGTGGNYGYTF.

This clonotype was counted between two and nine times. The V and J genes are TRBV5-1 and TRBJ1-2; 8 positions match TRBD1. Germline assignment: CDR1 SGHRS and CDR2 YFSETQ. The CDR3 totals 14 residues. V shed 2 bases, J shed 3 bases, and the junction held 3 bases outside the gene matches. The CDR3 spells CASSLQGVDYGYTF. For the CDR3, the DNA is TGCGCCAGCAGCTTACAGGGGGTGGACTATGGCTACACCTTC.

In this sample, this clonotype turned up many times. The genes are TRBV9 and TRBJ1-2, with D perhaps matching TRBD1 (6 bases). V dropped 3 bases and J dropped 7 bases, with 13 bases sitting between them. Germline CDR1 is SGDLS and CDR2 is YYNGEE. There are 13 residues in the CDR3. The CDR3 region is CASSAEGGSGYTF. The CDR3 nucleotides read TGTGCCAGCAGCGCCGAGGGGGGCAGTGGCTACACCTTC.

This clonotype turned up a few times. V usage is TRBV12-3 or TRBV12-4 and J usage is TRBJ1-5; D is undetermined. Trimming cost V 6 bases and J 7 bases, with 16 bases left between them. The CDR3 consists of 14 residues. CDR3 nucleotide sequence: TGTGCCAGCAGAGCCGGCGGAGGGAACCAGCCCCAGCATTTT. Protein sequence: CASRAGGGNQPQHF.